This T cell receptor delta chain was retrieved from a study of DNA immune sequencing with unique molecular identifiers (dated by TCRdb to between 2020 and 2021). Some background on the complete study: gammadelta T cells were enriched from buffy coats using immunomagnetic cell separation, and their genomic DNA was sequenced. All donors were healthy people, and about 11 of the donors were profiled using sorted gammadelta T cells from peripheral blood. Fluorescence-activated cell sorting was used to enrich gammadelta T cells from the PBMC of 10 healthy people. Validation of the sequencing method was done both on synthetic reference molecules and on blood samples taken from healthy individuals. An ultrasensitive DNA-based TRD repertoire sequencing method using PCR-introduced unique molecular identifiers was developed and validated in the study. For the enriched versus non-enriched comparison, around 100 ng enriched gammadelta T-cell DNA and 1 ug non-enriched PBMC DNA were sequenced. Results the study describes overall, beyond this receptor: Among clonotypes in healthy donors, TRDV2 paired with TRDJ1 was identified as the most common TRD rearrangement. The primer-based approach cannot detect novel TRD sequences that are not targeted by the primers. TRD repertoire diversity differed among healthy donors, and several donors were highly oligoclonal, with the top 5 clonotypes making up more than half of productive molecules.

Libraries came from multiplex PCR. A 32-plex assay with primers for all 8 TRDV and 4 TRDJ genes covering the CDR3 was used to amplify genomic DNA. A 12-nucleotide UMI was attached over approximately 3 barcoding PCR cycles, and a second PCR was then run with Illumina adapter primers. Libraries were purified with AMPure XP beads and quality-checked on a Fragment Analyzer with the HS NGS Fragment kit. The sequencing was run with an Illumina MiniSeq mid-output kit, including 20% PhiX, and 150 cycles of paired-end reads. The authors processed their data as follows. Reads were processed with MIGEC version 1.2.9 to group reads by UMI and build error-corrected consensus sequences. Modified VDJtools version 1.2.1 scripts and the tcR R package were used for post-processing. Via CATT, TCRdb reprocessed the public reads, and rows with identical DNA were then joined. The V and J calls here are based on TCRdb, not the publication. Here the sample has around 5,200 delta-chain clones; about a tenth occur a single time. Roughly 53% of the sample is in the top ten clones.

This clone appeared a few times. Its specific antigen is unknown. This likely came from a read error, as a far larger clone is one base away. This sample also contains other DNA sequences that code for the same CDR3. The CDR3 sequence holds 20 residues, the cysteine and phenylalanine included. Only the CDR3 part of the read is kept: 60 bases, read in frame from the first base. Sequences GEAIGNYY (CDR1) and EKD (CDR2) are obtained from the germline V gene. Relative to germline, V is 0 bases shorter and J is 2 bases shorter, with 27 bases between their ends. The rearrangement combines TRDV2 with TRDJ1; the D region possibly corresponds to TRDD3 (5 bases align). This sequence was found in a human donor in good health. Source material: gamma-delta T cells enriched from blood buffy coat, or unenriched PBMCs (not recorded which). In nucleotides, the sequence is TGTGCCTGTGACACCCTACGGGCGGTAGGGGACAAAGGTCTTACCGATAAACTCATCTTT. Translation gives CACDTLRAVGDKGLTDKLIF.